Listed below are T cell receptor beta chains from one sample, sequenced in a study of T cell responses to AZD1222 COVID-19 vaccine. Some clones are missing from TCRdb's copy, which holds only in-frame ones; the method was immunoSEQ multiplex PCR. Altogether about 130,000 clones are present, 88% being singletons, with the ten largest covering roughly 7.4%. The specimen comprised peripheral blood, sampled on day 0 of AZD1222 vaccination. All receptors derive from an adult in good health. Both conserved end residues are trimmed from each CDR3.

>12|TRBV11-2|TRBJ2-3
ASSPGGGPDTQY
>13|TRBV2|TRBJ2-3
ASSPGQISTDTQY
>14|TRBV5-1|TRBJ1-4
ASSLGEGGINEKLF
>13|TRBV19|TRBJ2-1
ASSITGTSGGEQF
>10|TRBV12-3/TRBV12-4|TRBJ1-1
ASSPSTLGAF
>16|TRBV4-3|TRBJ2-5
ASSPETTSGGDQETQY
>11|TRBV2|TRBJ1-4
ASSKFRGRELF
>11|TRBV18|TRBJ2-7
ASSTKSRYEQY
>12|TRBV28|TRBJ2-7
ASSLGQGQDEQY
>11|TRBV19|TRBJ1-3
ASTGTSGNTIY
>13|TRBV18|TRBJ2-5
ASSPGTSGEETQY
>11|TRBV6-5|TRBJ1-1
ASRMEAVQRAF
>13|TRBV5-1|TRBJ2-3
ASTPSGTPTDTQY
>10|TRBV30|TRBJ2-5
AWATPGETQY
>16|TRBV7-3|TRBJ1-1
ASSLITRTGSLGTEAF
>13|TRBV5-1|TRBJ2-5
ASSFRDRDQETQY
>14|TRBV6-2/TRBV6-3|TRBJ2-6
ASSYGGTSGANVLT
>13|TRBV19|TRBJ1-5
ASRPQGAGNQPQH
>11|TRBV30|TRBJ1-2
AWSVQSGIGYT
>13|TRBV24-1|TRBJ2-1
ATSVGGLNYNEQF
>14|TRBV7-9|TRBJ1-6
ASSRAPGQGYSPLH
>12|TRBV7-2|TRBJ1-5
ASSFRTVNQPQH
>14|TRBV7-2|TRBJ2-5
ASSRQGRGRAETQY
>14|TRBV27|TRBJ2-5
ASSLALPGVQETQY
>12|TRBV6-2/TRBV6-3|TRBJ1-1
ASSYSDLNTEAF
>12|TRBV4-1|TRBJ1-2
ASSQEMGGYGYT
>16|TRBV7-8|TRBJ2-2
ASSLARASGRGTGELF
>12|TRBV2|TRBJ2-2
ASSVSGFTGELF
>10|TRBV6-6|TRBJ1-1
ASSLVQREAF